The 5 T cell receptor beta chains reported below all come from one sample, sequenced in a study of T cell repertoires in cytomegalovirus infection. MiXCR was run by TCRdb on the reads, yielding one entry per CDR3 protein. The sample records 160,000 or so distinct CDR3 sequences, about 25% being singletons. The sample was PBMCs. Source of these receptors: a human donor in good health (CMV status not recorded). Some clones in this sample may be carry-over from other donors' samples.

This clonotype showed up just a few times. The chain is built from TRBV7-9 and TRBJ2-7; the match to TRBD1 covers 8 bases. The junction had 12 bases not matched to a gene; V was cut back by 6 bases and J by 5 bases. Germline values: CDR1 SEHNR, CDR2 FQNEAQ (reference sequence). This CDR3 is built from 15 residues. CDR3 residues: CASRDTGTGGDEQYF. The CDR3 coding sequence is TGTGCCAGCAGGGACACCGGGACAGGAGGGGACGAGCAGTACTTC.

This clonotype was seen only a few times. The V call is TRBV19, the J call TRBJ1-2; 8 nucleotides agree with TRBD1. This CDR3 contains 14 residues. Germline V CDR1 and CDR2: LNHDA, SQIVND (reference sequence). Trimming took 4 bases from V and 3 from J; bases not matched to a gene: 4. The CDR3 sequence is CASSTDRADYGYTF. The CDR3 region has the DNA TGTGCCAGTAGTACGGACAGGGCGGACTATGGCTACACCTTC.

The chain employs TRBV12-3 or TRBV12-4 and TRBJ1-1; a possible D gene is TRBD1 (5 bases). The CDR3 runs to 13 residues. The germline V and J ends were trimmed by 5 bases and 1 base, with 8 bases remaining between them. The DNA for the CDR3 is TGTGCCAGCAGTGTTGACAGGAACACTGAAGCTTTCTTT. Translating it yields CASSVDRNTEAFF.

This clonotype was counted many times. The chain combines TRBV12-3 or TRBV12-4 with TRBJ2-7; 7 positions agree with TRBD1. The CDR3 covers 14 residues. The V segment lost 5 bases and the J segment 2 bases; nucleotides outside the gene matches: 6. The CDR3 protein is CASSLRGSTYEQYF. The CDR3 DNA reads TGTGCCAGCAGTCTCAGGGGGAGTACCTACGAGCAGTACTTC.

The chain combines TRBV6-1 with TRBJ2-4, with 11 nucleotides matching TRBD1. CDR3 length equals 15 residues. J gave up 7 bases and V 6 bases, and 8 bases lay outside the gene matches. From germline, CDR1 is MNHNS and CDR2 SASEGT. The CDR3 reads CASRPPGQGGNIQYF. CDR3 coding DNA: TGTGCCAGCAGGCCACCGGGACAGGGGGGGAACATTCAGTACTTC.